This T cell receptor (beta chain) was found in a study of regulatory T cells in long-lasting Graves disease. To make TCR beta libraries, researchers used iRepertoire HTBI primers and Arm-PCR of CDR3 regions. Using its own MiXCR run on the multiplex PCR reads, TCRdb lists one record per CDR3 protein. The sample has roughly 440,000 distinct CDR3 sequences, about 17% seen once. This clonotype was counted a few times. Germline V gives CDR1 MNHEY, CDR2 SVGAGI. The CDR3 length is 17 residues. V shed 5 bases, J shed 0 bases, and the junction held 6 bases outside the gene matches. Sample time point: newly diagnosed GD, antithyroid drugs for less than 3 months. The authors made the TCR library using RNA they extracted from PBMCs. The same specimen was also included in a second study, on T cells in Graves' hyperthyroidism and ophthalmopathy. That work contributes: First-round RT-PCR of the TCR CDR3 relied on the HTBI primer set.

The clonotype was recovered from a woman younger than 30 with Graves disease. V gene TRBV6-5 combines with J gene TRBJ2-3; 12 positions agree with TRBD2. This sample comprised peripheral blood mononuclear cells (PBMCs), obtained at new diagnosis, from a patient treated with antithyroid drugs. CDR3 in amino acids: CASSTRTSGTSTDTQYF. CDR3 in DNA: TGTGCCAGCAGTACTCGGACTAGCGGGACTAGCACAGATACGCAGTATTTT.